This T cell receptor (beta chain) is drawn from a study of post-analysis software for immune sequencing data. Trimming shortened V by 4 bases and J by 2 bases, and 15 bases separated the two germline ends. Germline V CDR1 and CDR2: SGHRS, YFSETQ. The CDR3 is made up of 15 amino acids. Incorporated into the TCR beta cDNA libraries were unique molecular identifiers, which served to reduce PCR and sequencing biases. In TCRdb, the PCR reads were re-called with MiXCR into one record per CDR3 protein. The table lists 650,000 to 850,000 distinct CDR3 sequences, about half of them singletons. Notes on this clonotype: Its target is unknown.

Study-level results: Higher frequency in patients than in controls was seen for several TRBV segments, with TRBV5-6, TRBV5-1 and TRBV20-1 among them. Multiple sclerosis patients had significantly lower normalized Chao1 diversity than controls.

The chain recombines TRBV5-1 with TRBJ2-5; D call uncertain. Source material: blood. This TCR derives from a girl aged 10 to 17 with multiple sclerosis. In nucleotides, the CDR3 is TGCGCCAGCAGCCCAACCTCCAGCTTACAAGAGACCCAGTACTTC. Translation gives CASSPTSSLQETQYF. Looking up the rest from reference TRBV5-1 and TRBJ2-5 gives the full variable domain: KAGVTQTPRYLIKTRGQQVTLSCSPISGHRSVSWYQQTPGQGLQFLFEYFSETQRNKGNFPGRFSGRQFSNSRSEMNVSTLELGDSALYLCASSPTSSLQETQYFGPGTRLLVL.